The 4 T cell receptor beta chains reported below all come from one sample, sequenced in a study of T cell repertoires in cytomegalovirus infection. Their antigens remain unidentified. TCRdb passed the reads through MiXCR, listing each CDR3 protein once. The sample holds about 360,000 distinct CDR3 sequences, roughly a third seen once. Sequences were derived from cultured PBMCs, sampled from culture after CMV antigen stimulation. These receptor sequences come from a human donor in good health (CMV status not recorded). Some clones in this sample may be carry-over from other donors' samples.

V usage is TRBV7-8 and J usage is TRBJ2-5, with TRBD2 matching 13 bases. J lost 5 bases, V lost 5 bases, and 8 bases had no gene match. This CDR3 has 16 amino acids. The germline gives CDR1 SGHVS, CDR2 FQNEAQ. The CDR3 reads CASSVTGLAGSETQYF. CDR3 sequence (DNA): TGTGCCAGCAGCGTAACGGGACTAGCGGGGAGTGAGACCCAGTACTTC. The full variable domain, in which reference TRBV7-8 and TRBJ2-5 provide the parts outside the CDR3, is GAGVSQSPRYKVAKRGQDVALRCDPISGHVSLFWYQQALGQGPEFLTYFQNEAQLDKSGLPSDRFFAERPEGSVSTLKIQRTQQEDSAVYLCASSVTGLAGSETQYFGPGTRLLVL.

This clonotype was seen only a few times. This chain uses TRBV12-3 or TRBV12-4 with TRBJ1-5; a possible D gene is TRBD1 (6 bases). V dropped 6 bases and J dropped 1 base, with 16 bases sitting between them. This CDR3 has 16 amino acids. The DNA for the CDR3 is TGTGCCAGCAGAAGGAGAGGGGGTGGCAGCAATCAGCCCCAGCATTTT. This codes for CASRRRGGGSNQPQHF.

This clonotype was counted between two and nine times. The V call is TRBV12-3 or TRBV12-4, the J call TRBJ1-3; D gene uncertain. The V gene lost 6 bases and the J gene lost 2 bases, with 5 bases spanning the gap. The CDR3 has 12 residues. This CDR3 reads CASSWAGNTIYF. The CDR3 nucleotides read TGTGCCAGCAGCTGGGCTGGAAACACCATATATTTT.

The sample holds a few counts of this clonotype. The CDR3 loop reads CASSSPGQGVTYGYTF. Written as DNA, the CDR3 is TGTGCCAGCAGTTCCCCGGGACAGGGGGTGACCTATGGCTACACCTTC. V usage is TRBV28 and J usage is TRBJ1-2, with 11 bases matching TRBD1. The CDR3 loop spans 16 amino acids. Germline V CDR1 and CDR2: MDHEN, SYDVKM. V gave up 4 bases and J gave up 4 bases; unmatched junction bases: 8.